These 20 T cell receptor beta chains were all obtained from the same sample, sequenced in a study of cytomegalovirus exposure and HLA in healthy donors. It was with 60 Vbeta and 13 Jbeta primers that the PCR ran. TCRdb's copy holds only in-frame clones and misses some; the assay was immunoSEQ multiplex PCR. The sample lists over 90,000 clones, about 70% occurring once. Sequenced: PBMCs. All receptors come from a female donor in good health and CMV-seropositive.

The gene calls are TRBV5-6 and TRBJ1-2; 9 bases fit TRBD1. This CDR3 region has 13 residues. Germline lookup yields CDR1 SGHDT and CDR2 YYEEEE. J gave up 5 bases and V 4 bases, and 3 bases lay outside the gene matches. The CDR3 region has the DNA TGTGCCAGCAGCCCTGGACAGGGGTATGGCTACACCTTC. Its translation: CASSPGQGYGYTF.

Only a few counts were recorded for this clone. The chain combines TRBV6-5 with TRBJ1-1; the D gene is possibly TRBD1 (5 bases). V was shortened by 6 bases and J by 0 bases, with 8 bases between the two germline ends. Per the germline V gene, CDR1 is MNHEY and CDR2 is SVGAGI. The CDR3 is 13 residues long. The CDR3 protein is CASRTVMNTEAFF. The CDR3 DNA reads TGTGCCAGCAGGACAGTCATGAACACTGAAGCTTTCTTT.

This clone was counted only a few times. The chain has TRBV10-3 and TRBJ2-2, with 8 bases lining up with TRBD1. Trimming at V came to 3 bases and at J to 1 base, leaving 4 bases not matched to a gene. The CDR3 sequence is 16 residues long. Looked up from germline, CDR1 is ENHRY and CDR2 is SYGVKD. The CDR3, as DNA: TGTGCCATCAGTGACAGGGGGCGGGTGAACACCGGGGAGCTGTTTTTT. Amino acids: CAISDRGRVNTGELFF.

This clone was counted a few times. The rearrangement links TRBV7-9 to TRBJ1-1, with D tentatively TRBD1 (5 bases). Looked up from germline, CDR1 is SEHNR and CDR2 is FQNEAQ (reference sequence). Deletions cut 1 base from V and 3 bases from J, with 6 bases between. This CDR3 spans 13 amino acids. The CDR3 DNA sequence: TGTGCCAGCAGCTTAGGGGGGGACACTGAAGCTTTCTTT. This translates into CASSLGGDTEAFF. The whole variable domain, remainder taken from reference TRBV7-9 and TRBJ1-1, is DTGVSQNPRHKITKRGQNVTFRCDPISEHNRLYWYRQTLGQGPEFLTYFQNEAQLEKSRLLSDRFSAERPKGSFSTLEIQRTEQGDSAMYLCASSLGGDTEAFFGQGTRLTVV.

The rearrangement joins TRBV19 to TRBJ2-5; weak D call: TRBD2 (6 bases). Germline V gene data show CDR1 as LNHDA and CDR2 as SQIVND (reference sequence). The CDR3 has 19 residues. The V gene lost 5 bases and the J gene lost 0 bases, with 25 bases spanning the gap. DNA of the CDR3: TGTGCCAGTAGTCCCTACGGGAAAGGATGGGGGAGGTACCAAGAGACCCAGTACTTC. It is translated as CASSPYGKGWGRYQETQYF.

This rearrangement joins TRBV10-3 to TRBJ2-3; TRBD1 aligns across 9 bases. The CDR3 spans 14 residues. J lost 0 bases, V lost 6 bases, and 1 base had no gene match. Germline V gene data show CDR1 as ENHRY and CDR2 as SYGVKD. CDR3 in amino acids: CAIRGTGSTDTQYF. The CDR3 bases are TGTGCCATCAGAGGGACAGGGAGCACAGATACGCAGTATTTT.

This clone was picked up a small number of times. CDR3 in DNA: TGTGCCAGCAGCTTAGACCATGGAAACACCATATATTTT. Translating gives CASSLDHGNTIYF. The chain uses TRBV11-3 and TRBJ1-3, with D unclear. This CDR3 is 13 amino acids long. Trimming took 0 bases from V and 3 from J, leaving 3 bases between them. From germline, CDR1 is SGHNT and CDR2 YENEEA.

V gene TRBV5-1 combines with J gene TRBJ2-1; 8 bases are a match to TRBD2. V gave up 2 bases and J gave up 8 bases; unmatched junction bases: 12. This CDR3 has 16 residues. Germline assignment: CDR1 SGHRS and CDR2 YFSETQ. The CDR3 region has the DNA TGCGCCAGCAGCTTTGGGGTGCCGGGGGGGCGGGATGAGCAGTTCTTC. It is translated as CASSFGVPGGRDEQFF.

V and J are TRBV9 and TRBJ2-1, with 9 bases fitting TRBD2. V trimming: 4 bases; J trimming: 9 bases; junction bases outside the gene matches: 11. The CDR3 loop spans 15 amino acids. The germline V gene has CDR1 SGDLS and CDR2 YYNGEE. The CDR3 protein is CASSTNSGGGGEQFF. For the CDR3, the DNA is TGTGCCAGCAGCACCAATAGCGGGGGCGGGGGTGAGCAGTTCTTC.

The chain employs TRBV11-2 and TRBJ1-5; D is perhaps TRBD1 (6 bases). CDR3 length equals 14 residues. CDR1 is SGHAT and CDR2 is FQNNGV in the germline V gene. V lost 2 bases, J lost 3 bases, and 8 bases lay in between. Written as DNA, the CDR3 is TGTGCCAGCAGCTTACAGGGGCCCAATCAGCCCCAGCATTTT. Translated: CASSLQGPNQPQHF.

The chain joins TRBV11-3 to TRBJ1-1; D is undetermined. The germline gives CDR1 SGHNT, CDR2 YENEEA. The V gene lost 5 bases and the J gene lost 5 bases, with 12 bases spanning the gap. The CDR3 length is 13 residues. CDR3 sequence reads: CASSVTRRTEAFF. CDR3 bases: TGTGCCAGCAGCGTTACAAGGCGGACTGAAGCTTTCTTT.

The V gene is TRBV7-2, the J gene TRBJ2-3; 8 bases are shared with TRBD2. Looked up from germline, CDR1 is SGHTA and CDR2 is FQGNSA. The CDR3 runs to 17 residues. Trimming at V came to 6 bases and at J to 2 bases, leaving 13 bases not matched to a gene. Here the CDR3 reads CASSRYTSGSYTDTQYF. CDR3 DNA: TGTGCCAGCAGTCGATATACTAGCGGATCCTACACAGATACGCAGTATTTT.

The chain carries TRBV13 and TRBJ2-3, with D tentatively TRBD1 (6 bases). Germline CDR1 reads PRHDT; CDR2 reads FYEKMQ (reference sequence). The V and J ends lost 5 bases and 6 bases respectively, with 12 bases between them. This CDR3 comprises 13 residues. CDR3 nucleotide sequence: TGTGCCAGCAGCCGTTTCCAGGGGGATACGCAGTATTTT. Translating it yields CASSRFQGDTQYF. Using reference TRBV13 and TRBJ2-3 for the parts outside the CDR3, the full variable domain is AAGVIQSPRHLIKEKRETATLKCYPIPRHDTVYWYQQGPGQDPQFLISFYEKMQSDKGSIPDRFSAQQFSDYHSELNMSSLELGDSALYFCASSRFQGDTQYFGPGTRLTVL.

V and J are TRBV4-3 and TRBJ1-4, with D maybe TRBD1 (5 bases). Germline lookup yields CDR1 LGHNA and CDR2 YSLEER. V lost 0 bases to trimming and J lost 8 bases, with 19 bases between them. This CDR3 has 17 residues. CDR3 sequence (DNA): TGCGCCAGCAGCCAAGACTGGTCGGGGAGGGGTGGAGAAAAACTGTTTTTT. It encodes CASSQDWSGRGGEKLFF.

The chain uses TRBV19 and TRBJ1-6, with 7 bases identical to TRBD1. The CDR3 runs 15 residues. Germline V gene sequence: CDR1 LNHDA, CDR2 SQIVND (reference sequence). V dropped 4 bases and J dropped 5; count of bases not matched to a gene: 5. As DNA, the CDR3 is TGTGCCAGTAGTAGTCAGGGGGGAGATAATTCACCCCTCCACTTT. Its translation: CASSSQGGDNSPLHF.

This clone was observed a few times. The chain couples TRBV5-1 to TRBJ2-3; perhaps TRBD1 as D (6 bases). Trimming stripped 1 base from V and 2 bases from J, with 11 bases between. CDR1 and CDR2 from the germline V gene are SGHRS and YFSETQ. The CDR3 totals 15 residues. CDR3 nucleotide sequence: TGCGCCAGCAGCTTGACAGGGCCCCTCACAGATACGCAGTATTTT. It encodes CASSLTGPLTDTQYF.

The chain recombines TRBV2 with TRBJ1-5; D perhaps matches TRBD1 (5 bases). CDR1 SNHLY and CDR2 FYNNEI come from the germline V gene. The CDR3 is 15 residues long. V was shortened by 6 bases and J by 3 bases, with 15 bases between the two germline ends. The CDR3 here is CASSLGEGTNQPQHF. In DNA form, the CDR3 reads TGTGCCAGCAGCCTAGGGGAGGGAACCAATCAGCCCCAGCATTTT. Based on the CDR3 plus reference TRBV2 and TRBJ1-5, the full variable domain is EPEVTQTPSHQVTQMGQEVILRCVPISNHLYFYWYRQILGQKVEFLVSFYNNEISEKSEIFDDQFSVERPDGSNFTLKIRSTKLEDSAMYFCASSLGEGTNQPQHFGDGTRLSIL.

A single count supports this clone. The rearrangement joins TRBV19 to TRBJ1-5, with D perhaps matching TRBD1 (6 bases). CDR1 and CDR2 from the germline V gene are LNHDA and SQIVND (reference sequence). The length of the CDR3 is 13 residues. Trimming took 10 bases from V and 6 from J, leaving 16 bases between them. CDR3 protein: CATRQGQGQPQHF. The CDR3 DNA reads TGTGCCACCCGGCAGGGGCAGGGTCAGCCCCAGCATTTT. Together with reference TRBV19 and TRBJ1-5, the CDR3 gives the full variable domain: DGGITQSPKYLFRKEGQNVTLSCEQNLNHDAMYWYRQDPGQGLRLIYYSQIVNDFQKGDIAEGYSVSREKKESFPLTVTSAQKNPTAFYLCATRQGQGQPQHFGDGTRLSIL.

The V and J genes are TRBV5-1 and TRBJ1-1; D remains ambiguous. The V and J ends lost 5 bases and 7 bases respectively, with 9 bases between them. Germline assignment: CDR1 SGHRS and CDR2 YFSETQ. This CDR3 region has 11 residues. The CDR3, as DNA: TGCGCCAGCAGTTCTCAGTTTGAAGCTTTCTTT. Protein: CASSSQFEAFF.

The chain couples TRBV20-1 to TRBJ1-1; 9 bases are shared with TRBD1. Germline V lookup: CDR1 DFQATT, CDR2 SNEGSKA (reference sequence). This CDR3 region has 11 residues. J lost 8 bases, V lost 5 bases, and 3 bases had no gene match. CDR3 DNA sequence: TGCAGTGCTTCCGGGACAGGGGAAGCTTTCTTT. Translation gives CSASGTGEAFF.